The 2 T cell receptor beta chains below were found in one sample sequenced in a study of T cells expressing NK-cell markers (dated by TCRdb to about 2020). Library preparation was by 5' RACE. Sequencing took place on an Illumina HiSeq 2000. One entry per CDR3 protein sequence results from the TCRdb reprocessing of the reads, with DNA left out. This sample's table carries under 200,000 distinct CDR3 sequences. The top ten clones comprise about 18% of the sample. Sequenced material: blood T cells: a sorted CD56 or NKG2C T cell subset, CD4+ or CD8+ T cells, or bulk PBMC T cells (not recorded which). The source is a woman aged 18 to 69 in good health.

This rearrangement joins TRBV7-7 to TRBJ2-3; TCRdb proposes TRBD1, but this gene call is untestable without DNA. The CDR3 consists of 14 residues. Germline V gene lookup returns CDR1 SSHAT and CDR2 FNYEAQ (reference sequence). The CDR3 is CASSPGQSTDTQYF.

The chain has TRBV20-1 and TRBJ2-7; with no DNA, the TCRdb D assignment of TRBD1 cannot be verified. The CDR3 is made up of 13 amino acids. Germline CDR1 and CDR2: DFQATT and SNEGSKA (reference sequence). The chain's CDR3 is CSARADRSPEQYF.